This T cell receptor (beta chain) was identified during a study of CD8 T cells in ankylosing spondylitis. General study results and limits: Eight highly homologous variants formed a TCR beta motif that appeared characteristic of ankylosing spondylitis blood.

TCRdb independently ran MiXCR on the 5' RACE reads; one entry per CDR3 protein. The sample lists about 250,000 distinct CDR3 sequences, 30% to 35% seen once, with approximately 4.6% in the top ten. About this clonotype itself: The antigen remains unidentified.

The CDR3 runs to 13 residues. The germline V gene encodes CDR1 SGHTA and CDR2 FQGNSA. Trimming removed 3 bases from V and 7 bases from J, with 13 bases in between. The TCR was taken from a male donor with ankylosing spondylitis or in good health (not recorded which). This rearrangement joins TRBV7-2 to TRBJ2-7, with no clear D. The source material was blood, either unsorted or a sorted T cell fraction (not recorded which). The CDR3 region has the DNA TGTGCCAGCAGCTTCTACCTCGTTGGGGAGCAGTACTTC. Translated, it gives CASSFYLVGEQYF. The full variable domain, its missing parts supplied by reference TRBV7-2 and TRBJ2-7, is GAGVSQSPSNKVTEKGKDVELRCDPISGHTALYWYRQSLGQGLEFLIYFQGNSAPDKSGLPSDRFSAERTGGSVSTLTIQRTQQEDSAVYLCASSFYLVGEQYFGPGTRLTVT.